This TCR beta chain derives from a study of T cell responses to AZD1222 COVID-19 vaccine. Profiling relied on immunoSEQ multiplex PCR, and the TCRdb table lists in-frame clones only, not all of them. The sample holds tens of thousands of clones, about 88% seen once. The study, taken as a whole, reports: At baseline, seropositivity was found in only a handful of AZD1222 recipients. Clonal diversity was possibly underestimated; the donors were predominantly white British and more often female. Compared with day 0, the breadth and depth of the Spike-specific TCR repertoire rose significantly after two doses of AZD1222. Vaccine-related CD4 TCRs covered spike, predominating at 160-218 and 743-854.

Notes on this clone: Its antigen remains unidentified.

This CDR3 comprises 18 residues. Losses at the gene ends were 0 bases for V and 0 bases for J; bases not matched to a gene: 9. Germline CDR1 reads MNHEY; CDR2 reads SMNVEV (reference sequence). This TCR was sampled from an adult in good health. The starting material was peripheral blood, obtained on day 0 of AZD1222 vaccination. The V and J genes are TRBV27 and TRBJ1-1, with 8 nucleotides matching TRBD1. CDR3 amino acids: CASSLSRAGGPLNTEAFF. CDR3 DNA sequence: TGTGCCAGCAGTTTATCGAGGGCAGGGGGCCCGCTGAACACTGAAGCTTTCTTT.